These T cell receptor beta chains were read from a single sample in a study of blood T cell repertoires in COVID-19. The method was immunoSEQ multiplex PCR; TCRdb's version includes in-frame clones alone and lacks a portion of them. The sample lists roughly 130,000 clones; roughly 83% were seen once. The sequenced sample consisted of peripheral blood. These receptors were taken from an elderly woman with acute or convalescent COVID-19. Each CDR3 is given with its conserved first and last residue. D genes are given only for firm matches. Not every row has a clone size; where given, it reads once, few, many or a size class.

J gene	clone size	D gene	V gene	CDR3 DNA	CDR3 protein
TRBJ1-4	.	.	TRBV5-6	TGTGCCAGCAGCTTGAATACTCCTAAAACTAATGAAAAACTGTTTTTT	CASSLNTPKTNEKLFF
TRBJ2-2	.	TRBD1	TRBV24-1	TGTGCCACCAGTGGAGCCGGGACAGGAGATTACACCGGGGAGCTGTTTTTT	CATSGAGTGDYTGELFF
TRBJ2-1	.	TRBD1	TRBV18	TGTGCCAGCTCCCGTTGGACAGGGGGAGACTACAATGAGCAGTTCTTC	CASSRWTGGDYNEQFF
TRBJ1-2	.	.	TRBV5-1	TGCGCCAGCAGCTTTAACAGAAACTATGGCTACACCTTC	CASSFNRNYGYTF
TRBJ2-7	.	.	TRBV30	TGTGCCTGGAGTGTACGTGGGGGGTTCTTCTACGAGCAGTACTTC	CAWSVRGGFFYEQYF
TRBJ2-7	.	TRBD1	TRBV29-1	TGCAGCGTTGATGAGGGACAGGGGGCTACCTACGAGCAGTACTTC	CSVDEGQGATYEQYF
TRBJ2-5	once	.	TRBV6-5	TGTGCCACCGTGACCGGGGAGACCCAGTACTTC	CATVTGETQYF
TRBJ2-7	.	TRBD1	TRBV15	TGTGCCACCAGCAGAGTCCGGGACAGCTCCTACGAGCAGTACTTC	CATSRVRDSSYEQYF
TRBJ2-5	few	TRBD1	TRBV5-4	TGTGCCAGCAGCAAGAGAGGGACAGTACAAGAGACCCAGTACTTC	CASSKRGTVQETQYF
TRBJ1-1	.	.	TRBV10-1	TGCGCCAGCAGCCCCGGACAGAACACTGAAGCTTTCTTT	CASSPGQNTEAFF
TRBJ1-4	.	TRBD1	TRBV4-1	TGCGCCAGCAGCCGCTTATTATTGGGCAGGGGGAATGAAAAACTGTTTTTT	CASSRLLLGRGNEKLFF
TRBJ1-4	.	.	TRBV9	TGTGCCAGCAGCGGGAGGGAAGGTGAAAAACTGTTTTTT	CASSGREGEKLFF
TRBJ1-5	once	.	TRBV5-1	TGCGCCAGCAGCTTGGAGGGGGGGAATCAGCCCCAGCATTTT	CASSLEGGNQPQHF
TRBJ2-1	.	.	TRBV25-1	TGTGCCAGCACCTACAGCAACGGCAGCTCCTACAATGAGCAGTTCTTC	CASTYSNGSSYNEQFF
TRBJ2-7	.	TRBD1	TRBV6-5	TGTGCCAGCAGTTACTCGACAGGGTCGCCCTACGAGCAGTACTTC	CASSYSTGSPYEQYF
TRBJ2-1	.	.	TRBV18	TGTGCCAGCTCACCCTACAGGGTCTACAATGAGCAGTTCTTC	CASSPYRVYNEQFF
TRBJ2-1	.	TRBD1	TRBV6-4	TGTGCCAGCAGTGACTTAAGCCCGGGACAGGGCGCTGCTAGCTCCTACAATGAGCAGTTCTTC	CASSDLSPGQGAASSYNEQFF
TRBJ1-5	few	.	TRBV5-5	TGTGCCAGCAGTTTACAGGGAAATCAGCCCCAGCATTTT	CASSLQGNQPQHF
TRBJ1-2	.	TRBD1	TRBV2	TGTGCCAGCAGTCGGACAGGACCCAACTATGGCTACACCTTC	CASSRTGPNYGYTF
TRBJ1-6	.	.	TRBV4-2	TGTGCCAGCAGCGGGCTCAATTCACCCCTCCACTTT	CASSGLNSPLHF
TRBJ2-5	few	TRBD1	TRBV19	TGTGCCAGTAGTATCGGACAGGGGGCACGTGAGACCCAGTACTTC	CASSIGQGARETQYF
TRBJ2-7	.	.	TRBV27	TGTGCCAGCAGTTTCACAGTGGGGCCCGTCTACGAGCAGTACTTC	CASSFTVGPVYEQYF
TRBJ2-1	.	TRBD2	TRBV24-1	TGTGCCACCAGTTCGAGCGGAGCGGGGGGCTACAATGAGCAGTTCTTC	CATSSSGAGGYNEQFF
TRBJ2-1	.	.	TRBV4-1	TGCGCCAGCAGCCATTACGGTGAGCAGTTCTTC	CASSHYGEQFF
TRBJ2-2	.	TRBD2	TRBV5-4	TGTGCCAGCGGTGCGGGGGTGGGGCCGAACACCGGGGAGCTGTTTTTT	CASGAGVGPNTGELFF
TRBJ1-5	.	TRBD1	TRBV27	TGTGCCAGCAGTTTAGCACAGGGGAATCAGCCCCAGCATTTT	CASSLAQGNQPQHF
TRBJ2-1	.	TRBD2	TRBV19	TGTGCCAGTAGTATAGACGGGACTAGCGGGGGGAATGAGCAGTTCTTC	CASSIDGTSGGNEQFF
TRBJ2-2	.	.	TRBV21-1	TGTGCCAGCCCCAATAATAAGAACAGGCCACCTACCGGGGAGCTGTTTTTT	CASPNNKNRPPTGELFF
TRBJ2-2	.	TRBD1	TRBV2	TGTGCCAGCTTAACGACAGGGGTGCCCGGGGAGCTGTTTTTT	CASLTTGVPGELFF
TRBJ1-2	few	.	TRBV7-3	TGTGCCAGCAGCTTACTCGCGGGGAACTATGGCTACACCTTC	CASSLLAGNYGYTF
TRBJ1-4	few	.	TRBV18	TGTGCCAGCTCACCAGACCGGGGAGGTAATGAAAAACTGTTTTTT	CASSPDRGGNEKLFF
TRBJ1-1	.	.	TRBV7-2	TGTGCCAGCAGCTCCCGGGGCGGGGTAACTGAAGCTTTCTTT	CASSSRGGVTEAFF
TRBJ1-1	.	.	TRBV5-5	TGTGCCAGCAGTCTTGACAGATCCATGAACACTGAAGCTTTCTTT	CASSLDRSMNTEAFF
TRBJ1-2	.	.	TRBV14	TGTGCCAGCAGCCAAGCGGGGGGGTCGCGCTATGGCTACACCTTC	CASSQAGGSRYGYTF
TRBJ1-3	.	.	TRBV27	TGTGCCAGCAGTTTGTCCGGGAGCTCTGGAAACACCATATATTTT	CASSLSGSSGNTIYF